This TCR beta chain stems from a study of blood T cell repertoires in COVID-19. About the research overall: COVID-19 samples from acute and convalescent phases originated in the United States, Italy and Spain. From T cells, B-cell-depleted T cells, or PBMCs came the material, which was cDNA or gDNA.

This clone has just a few counts. The CDR3 extends over 15 amino acids. J lost 2 bases, V lost 1 base, and 2 bases had no gene match. The germline CDR1 and CDR2 sequences are SQVTM and ANQGSEA. Original methodology: Nucleated cell number was recorded as an estimate derived from reference gene primer amplification. The protocol was immunoSEQ multiplex PCR, while the TCRdb copy is restricted to in-frame clones and leaves out a portion. V, J and clone size are those of that table, while D and trimming were read from the DNA. The sample has fewer than 200,000 clones; roughly nine tenths are singletons. J is TRBJ2-3 and V is TRBV29-1, with 11 bases lining up with TRBD2. This TCR derives from a man aged 18 to 29 who had recovered from COVID-19. Specimen: peripheral blood. The CDR3 sequence is CSVEGLAGLTDTQYF. DNA of the CDR3: TGCAGCGTTGAAGGACTAGCGGGACTCACAGATACGCAGTATTTT.